These 3 T cell receptor beta chains came from one sample sequenced in a study of early T cells in non-severe SARS-CoV-2 infection. TCRdb reprocessed the 5' RACE reads with MiXCR, giving one entry per CDR3 protein. The data show 55,000 to 80,000 distinct CDR3 sequences, almost 9% seen once. This specimen consisted of whole blood, obtained at baseline. The receptors were sampled from an adult who was a healthcare worker with PCR-confirmed SARS-CoV-2 infection or an uninfected control (not recorded which).

This chain connects TRBV10-2 to TRBJ2-2, with D perhaps matching TRBD2 (6 bases). Trimming pared 11 bases from V and 4 bases from J, leaving 17 bases between. The CDR3 totals 14 residues. Germline V gene lookup returns CDR1 WSHSY and CDR2 SAAADI. The CDR3 region has the DNA TGCGCCGCAAGTGGCCTAGCGACCACCGGGGAGCTGTTTTTT. It is translated as CAASGLATTGELFF.

The rearrangement joins TRBV29-1 to TRBJ2-1; 11 bases line up with TRBD1. The germline V gene has CDR1 SQVTM and CDR2 ANQGSEA. The CDR3 extends over 14 amino acids. The J segment lost 8 bases and the V segment lost 4 bases, leaving 7 bases of the junction unmatched. The CDR3: CSVGTGGDRHEQFF. The CDR3 DNA reads as TGCAGCGTTGGGACAGGGGGCGACCGACATGAGCAGTTCTTC.

This clonotype turned up a few times. This chain uses TRBV11-2 with TRBJ2-7; 10 bases are shared with TRBD2. The CDR3 loop spans 15 amino acids. The germline CDR1 and CDR2 sequences are SGHAT and FQNNGV. Losses at the gene ends were 5 bases for V and 2 bases for J; bases not matched to a gene: 6. The CDR3 is CASSRTSGDTYEQYF. The CDR3 DNA sequence: TGTGCCAGCAGCAGAACTAGCGGGGATACCTACGAGCAGTACTTC.